The 8 T cell receptor beta chains reported below all come from one sample, sequenced in a study of T cell responses to AZD1222 COVID-19 vaccine. Generated by immunoSEQ multiplex PCR, the TCRdb table keeps only in-frame clones and is missing some. The sample has about 160,000 clones; around nine tenths are singletons. Specimen: peripheral blood, collected 28 days after the second AZD1222 dose. The origin of the receptors is an adult who received the AZD1222 COVID-19 vaccine.

The V gene is TRBV10-3, the J gene TRBJ1-2; D remains unclear. Germline CDR1 reads ENHRY; CDR2 reads SYGVKD. The CDR3 covers 11 residues. V gave up 11 bases and J gave up 2 bases, with 9 bases separating them. The CDR3 DNA follows: TGTGCCTCCAGATCCAACTATGGCTACACCTTC. It is translated as CASRSNYGYTF.

The chain links TRBV6-1 to TRBJ1-1; 8 bases map to TRBD1. This CDR3 has 13 amino acids. V shed 3 bases, J shed 6 bases, and the junction held 3 bases outside the gene matches. Per the germline V gene, CDR1 is MNHNS and CDR2 is SASEGT. The CDR3 nucleotides are TGTGCCAGCAGTGAGATGGACAGGGCTGAAGCTTTCTTT. The encoded protein is CASSEMDRAEAFF.

V gene TRBV29-1 combines with J gene TRBJ1-2; 12 nucleotides agree with TRBD1. The CDR3 is 16 amino acids. J lost 2 bases, V lost 4 bases, and 8 bases had no gene match. Germline V gene lookup returns CDR1 SQVTM and CDR2 ANQGSEA. CDR3 amino acids: CSVVGQGASLNYGYTF. The CDR3 bases are TGCAGCGTTGTGGGACAGGGGGCTTCACTAAACTATGGCTACACCTTC. Full variable domain (outside the CDR3, taken from reference TRBV29-1 and TRBJ1-2): SAVISQKPSRDICQRGTSLTIQCQVDSQVTMMFWYRQQPGQSLTLIATANQGSEATYESGFVIDKFPISRPNLTFSTLTVSNMSPEDSSIYLCSVVGQGASLNYGYTFGSGTRLTVV.

J is TRBJ1-1 and V is TRBV7-6; D may be TRBD1 (6 bases). V lost 0 bases and J lost 1, with 9 bases in between. The CDR3 consists of 15 residues. CDR1 and CDR2 (germline): SGHVS, FNYEAQ. Written as DNA, the CDR3 is TGTGCCAGCAGCTTAGCGGACAGTTGGAACACTGAAGCTTTCTTT. Its translation: CASSLADSWNTEAFF.

The genes are TRBV5-1 and TRBJ1-1, with 8 bases matching TRBD1. The CDR3 has 15 amino acids. J was trimmed by 1 base and V by 4 bases; bases with no gene match: 6. In germline, CDR1 is SGHRS, CDR2 YFSETQ. CDR3 loop: CASSVPDRANTEAFF. The CDR3 DNA follows: TGCGCCAGCAGCGTTCCGGACAGGGCGAACACTGAAGCTTTCTTT.

The chain is built from TRBV5-6 and TRBJ1-6; no clear D gene. CDR1 and CDR2 from the germline V gene are SGHDT and YYEEEE. The CDR3 has 15 amino acids. Trimming took 4 bases from V and 7 from J, leaving 15 bases between them. CDR3 nucleotide sequence: TGTGCCAGCAGCCCCGCCAGGCCGATAAATTCACCCCTCCACTTT. Its translation: CASSPARPINSPLHF.

The chain carries TRBV27 and TRBJ2-7, with D hard to call. Germline lookup yields CDR1 MNHEY and CDR2 SMNVEV (reference sequence). V was pared by 8 bases and J by 3 bases, with 11 bases between. The CDR3 totals 12 residues. The CDR3 loop reads CASVSPVYEQYF. Written as DNA, the CDR3 is TGTGCCAGCGTGTCCCCCGTCTACGAGCAGTACTTC.

The chain recombines TRBV11-2 with TRBJ2-5; D ambiguous. Germline V gives CDR1 SGHAT, CDR2 FQNNGV. The CDR3 is made up of 13 amino acids. The V and J ends lost 3 bases and 2 bases respectively, with 7 bases between them. CDR3 nucleotides: TGTGCCAGCAGCTTTTCTTTACAAGAGACCCAGTACTTC. It is translated as CASSFSLQETQYF.